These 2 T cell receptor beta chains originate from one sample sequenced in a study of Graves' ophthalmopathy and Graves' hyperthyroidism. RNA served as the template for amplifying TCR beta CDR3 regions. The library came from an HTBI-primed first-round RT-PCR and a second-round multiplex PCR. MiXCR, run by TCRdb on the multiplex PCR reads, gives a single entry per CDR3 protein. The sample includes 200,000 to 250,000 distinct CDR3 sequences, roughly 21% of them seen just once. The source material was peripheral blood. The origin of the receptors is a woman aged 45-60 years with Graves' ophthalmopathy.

The DNA of the CDR3 is TGTGCCAGCAGGGGGGGGGCTGGCGAGCAGTACTTC. This codes for CASRGGAGEQYF. The chain carries TRBV12-3 or TRBV12-4 and TRBJ2-7; tentatively, D is TRBD2 (7 bases). V lost 6 bases and J lost 6, with 12 bases in between. The length of the CDR3 is 12 residues.

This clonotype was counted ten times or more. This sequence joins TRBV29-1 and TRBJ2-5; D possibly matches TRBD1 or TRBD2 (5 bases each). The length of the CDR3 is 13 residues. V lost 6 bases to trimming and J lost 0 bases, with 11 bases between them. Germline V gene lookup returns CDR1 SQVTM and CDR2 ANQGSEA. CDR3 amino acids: CSVRDGNQETQYF. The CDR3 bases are TGCAGCGTCCGGGACGGGAACCAAGAGACCCAGTACTTC.